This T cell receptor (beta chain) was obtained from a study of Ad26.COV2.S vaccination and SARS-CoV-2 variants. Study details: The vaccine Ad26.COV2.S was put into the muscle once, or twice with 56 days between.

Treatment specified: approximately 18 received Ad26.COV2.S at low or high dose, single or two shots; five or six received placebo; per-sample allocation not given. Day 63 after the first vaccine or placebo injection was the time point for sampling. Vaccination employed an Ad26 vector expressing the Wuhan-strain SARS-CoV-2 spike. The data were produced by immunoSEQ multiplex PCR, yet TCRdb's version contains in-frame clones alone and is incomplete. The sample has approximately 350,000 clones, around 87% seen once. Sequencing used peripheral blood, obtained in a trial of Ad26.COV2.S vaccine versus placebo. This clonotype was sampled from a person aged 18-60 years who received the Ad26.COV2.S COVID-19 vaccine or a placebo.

CDR3 nucleotide sequence: TGTGCCAGCAGTATTACGACAGGGGGCTTCCGTGGCTACACCTTC. Its translation: CASSITTGGFRGYTF. The chain recombines TRBV2 with TRBJ1-2, with 10 bases lining up with TRBD1. The CDR3 runs to 15 residues. Germline-derived CDR1 and CDR2 are SNHLY and FYNNEI. V shed 5 bases, J shed 7 bases, and the junction held 10 bases outside the gene matches.